The 26 T cell receptor beta chains reported below all come from one sample, sequenced in a study of T cells in Graves' hyperthyroidism and ophthalmopathy. From RNA transcripts, TCR beta CDR3 regions were amplified. When the TCR CDR3 underwent first-round RT-PCR, the HTBI primer set was used. TCRdb itself ran the multiplex PCR reads through MiXCR, one entry per CDR3 protein. The sample has roughly 420,000 distinct CDR3 sequences; about a sixth are singletons. Material: blood. The receptors were gathered from a woman between 18 and 30 years old with Graves' hyperthyroidism.

Ten or more counts support this clonotype. V usage is TRBV19 and J usage is TRBJ1-2; the D gene is possibly TRBD1 (6 bases). CDR1 is LNHDA, CDR2 SQIVND, per germline (reference sequence). The V and J ends lost 3 bases and 8 bases respectively, with 10 bases between them. The CDR3 is 12 residues long. The CDR3, as DNA: TGTGCCAGTAGTATGTGGGGGCACGGCTACACCTTC. It is translated as CASSMWGHGYTF.

This clonotype was detected ten times or more. V is TRBV12-3 or TRBV12-4 and J is TRBJ2-7; possibly TRBD2 for D (6 bases). The CDR3 contains 14 residues. V was shortened by 6 bases and J by 7 bases, with 19 bases between the two germline ends. The CDR3 DNA sequence: TGTGCCAGCAGCTTTAGCGGAACCTCGGGGGAGCAGTACTTC. Amino acids: CASSFSGTSGEQYF.

This clonotype was observed many times. The V and J genes are TRBV6-1 and TRBJ2-7; 8 bases are shared with TRBD1. The CDR3 consists of 14 residues. The V gene end was trimmed by 3 bases and the J gene end by 3 bases; junction bases not matched to a gene: 4. Germline values: CDR1 MNHNS, CDR2 SASEGT. As DNA, the CDR3 is TGTGCCAGCAGTGATTCGGGACAGGTCTACGAGCAGTACTTC. It encodes CASSDSGQVYEQYF.

This clonotype was counted ten times or more. This chain uses TRBV24-1 with TRBJ1-1; 8 bases are a match to TRBD1. Trimming removed 5 bases from V and 3 bases from J; junction bases left unmatched: 10. Germline V lookup: CDR1 KGHDR, CDR2 SFDVKD. The CDR3 covers 16 residues. The CDR3 region is CATSAAAGGRDTEAFF. For the CDR3, the DNA is TGTGCCACCAGTGCTGCCGCAGGGGGCAGGGACACTGAAGCTTTCTTT.

There are many counts of this clonotype. The V and J genes are TRBV15 and TRBJ1-4, with D perhaps TRBD1 (6 bases). The V gene lost 0 bases and the J gene lost 1 base, with 6 bases spanning the gap. Germline-derived CDR1 and CDR2 are LNHNV and YYDKDF (reference sequence). The CDR3 extends over 15 amino acids. In DNA, the CDR3 is TGTGCCACCAGCAGAGAACAGGGAACTAATGAAAAACTGTTTTTT. This gives the protein CATSREQGTNEKLFF.

The sample holds many counts of this clonotype. J is TRBJ1-1 and V is TRBV12-3 or TRBV12-4; D gene uncertain. V lost 6 bases and J 4 bases, leaving 15 bases between the germline ends. The CDR3 sequence is 14 residues long. The CDR3 nucleotides read TGTGCCAGCAGCAGATCGGGAGGGCGCACTGAAGCTTTCTTT. It specifies CASSRSGGRTEAFF.

The chain links TRBV7-2 to TRBJ1-1; D is possibly TRBD1 (6 bases). From germline, CDR1 is SGHTA and CDR2 FQGNSA. The CDR3 length is 19 residues. V was shortened by 2 bases and J by 3 bases, with 25 bases between the two germline ends. Written as DNA, the CDR3 is TGTGCCAGCAGCTTAAGGATGGGGGCGGCGGTTCCATCCTACACTGAAGCTTTCTTT. As protein: CASSLRMGAAVPSYTEAFF.

The rearrangement uses TRBV11-3 and TRBJ2-7, with D possibly being TRBD1 (6 bases). Germline CDR1 is SGHNT and CDR2 is YENEEA. V dropped 3 bases and J dropped 2 bases, with 8 bases sitting between them. This CDR3 region has 13 residues. The CDR3 region is CASSFRTAYEQYF. The CDR3 bases are TGTGCCAGCAGCTTTAGGACAGCCTACGAGCAGTACTTC.

This clonotype was detected many times. The chain joins TRBV7-3 to TRBJ2-5; 10 bases are a match to TRBD1. Per germline, CDR1 SGHTA and CDR2 FQGTGA. The CDR3 is 15 amino acids. Trimming cost V 5 bases and J 5 bases; bases outside gene matches: 8. CDR3 DNA: TGTGCCAGCAGCCCAAGACAGGGGGCGCTGGAGACCCAGTACTTC. Translated: CASSPRQGALETQYF.

In this sample, this clonotype turned up many times. The chain combines TRBV9 with TRBJ2-7; either TRBD1 or TRBD2 may supply D (5 bases each). The CDR3 covers 16 residues. V lost 0 bases and J 2 bases, leaving 15 bases between the germline ends. Germline CDR1 and CDR2: SGDLS and YYNGEE. Here the CDR3 reads CASSVGGDAIAYEQYF. The CDR3, as DNA: TGTGCCAGCAGCGTAGGTGGGGACGCTATAGCCTACGAGCAGTACTTC.

This clonotype was seen at least ten times. The V call is TRBV2, the J call TRBJ1-6; no clear D. Germline V gene data show CDR1 as SNHLY and CDR2 as FYNNEI. The CDR3 runs 16 residues. The germline V and J ends were trimmed by 3 bases and 7 bases, with 16 bases remaining between them. CDR3 DNA sequence: TGTGCCAGCAGTGACCCCGGACGGGCAGCAAATTCACCCCTCCACTTT. Its protein product is CASSDPGRAANSPLHF.

The genes are TRBV6-1 and TRBJ1-4; the D is unclear. The V gene's germline CDR1 is MNHNS and CDR2 SASEGT. This CDR3 spans 14 amino acids. The V and J ends lost 3 bases and 7 bases respectively, with 12 bases between them. The DNA for the CDR3 is TGTGCCAGCAGTGACACCTGGACGGGTGAAAAACTGTTTTTT. Amino acid sequence: CASSDTWTGEKLFF.

This clonotype was counted only a few times. The chain uses TRBV9 and TRBJ1-4; D gene ambiguous. V was trimmed by 0 bases and J by 3 bases, leaving 9 bases between them. Germline-derived CDR1 and CDR2 are SGDLS and YYNGEE. The CDR3 consists of 15 residues. CDR3: CASSVAGGANEKLFF. Here the CDR3 DNA reads TGTGCCAGCAGCGTAGCGGGTGGCGCTAATGAAAAACTGTTTTTT.

This clonotype was seen repeatedly, ten times or more. The V gene is TRBV6-2 or TRBV6-3, the J gene TRBJ2-3; D is perhaps TRBD2 (5 bases). The CDR3 is made up of 14 amino acids. Trimming stripped 7 bases from V and 2 bases from J, with 13 bases between. Germline V gene data show CDR1 as MNHEY and CDR2 as SVGEGT. CDR3 loop: CASTGAVLTDTQYF. Here the CDR3 DNA reads TGTGCCAGCACAGGAGCGGTCCTCACAGATACGCAGTATTTT.

This clonotype appeared many times. The chain uses TRBV11-2 and TRBJ2-1; 7 bases fit TRBD1. From germline, CDR1 is SGHAT and CDR2 FQNNGV. The trim removed 2 bases at V and 2 bases at J, leaving 3 bases unmatched. The CDR3 covers 15 residues. CDR3 in DNA: TGTGCCAGCAGCTTATCGGGACAGACCTACAATGAGCAGTTCTTC. It codes for CASSLSGQTYNEQFF.

This clonotype was recorded many times. This chain's CDR3 is CATRWDRGTDTQYF. The CDR3 bases are TGTGCCACCCGCTGGGACAGGGGTACAGATACGCAGTATTTT. The chain links TRBV10-3 to TRBJ2-3; TRBD1 matches at 10 bases. The CDR3 extends over 14 amino acids. Trimming removed 10 bases from V and 3 bases from J; junction bases left unmatched: 7. Germline CDR1 is ENHRY and CDR2 is SYGVKD.

In this sample, this clonotype turned up many times. The V gene is TRBV18, the J gene TRBJ1-4; D remains ambiguous. This CDR3 region has 15 residues. Trimming cost V 3 bases and J 5 bases, with 13 bases left between them. From germline, CDR1 is KGHSH and CDR2 LQKENI. The CDR3 nucleotides are TGTGCCAGCTCACCTTCCCCCGGGGTGAATGAAAAACTGTTTTTT. It is translated as CASSPSPGVNEKLFF.

This clonotype was counted many times. The chain recombines TRBV11-2 with TRBJ2-1, with 7 bases identical to TRBD1. The CDR3 extends over 14 amino acids. Germline CDR1 and CDR2: SGHAT and FQNNGV. The trim removed 5 bases at V and 6 bases at J, leaving 7 bases unmatched. CDR3 residues: CASSITSGGNEQFF. CDR3 nucleotides: TGTGCCAGCAGCATAACCTCAGGGGGCAATGAGCAGTTCTTC.

Many counts were recorded for this clonotype. The gene calls are TRBV2 and TRBJ2-7, with D possibly being TRBD1 or TRBD2 (5 bases each). The CDR3 spans 13 residues. Trimming removed 6 bases from V and 3 bases from J, with 12 bases in between. Germline V gives CDR1 SNHLY, CDR2 FYNNEI. Here the CDR3 reads CASSRGSFYEQYF. The DNA of the CDR3 is TGTGCCAGCAGCCGGGGCTCCTTCTACGAGCAGTACTTC. The complete variable domain, with remaining parts taken from reference TRBV2 and TRBJ2-7, reads EPEVTQTPSHQVTQMGQEVILRCVPISNHLYFYWYRQILGQKVEFLVSFYNNEISEKSEIFDDQFSVERPDGSNFTLKIRSTKLEDSAMYFCASSRGSFYEQYFGPGTRLTVT.

The chain carries TRBV19 and TRBJ1-1; TRBD1 matches 11 bases. Trimming took 5 bases from V and 1 from J; bases not matched to a gene: 3. There are 15 residues in the CDR3. Per the germline V gene, CDR1 is LNHDA and CDR2 is SQIVND (reference sequence). The CDR3 here is CASSVDRGQNTEAFF. The CDR3, as DNA: TGTGCCAGTAGTGTGGACAGGGGGCAGAACACTGAAGCTTTCTTT.

This clonotype was picked up many times. This chain uses TRBV19 with TRBJ1-2; 9 bases line up with TRBD1. V shed 5 bases, J shed 7 bases, and the junction held 5 bases outside the gene matches. This CDR3 is built from 13 residues. Germline V CDR1 and CDR2: LNHDA, SQIVND (reference sequence). The CDR3 here is CASSWDRASGYTF. DNA of the CDR3: TGTGCCAGTAGTTGGGACAGGGCGTCTGGCTACACCTTC. Variable domain in full (rest from reference TRBV19 and TRBJ1-2): DGGITQSPKYLFRKEGQNVTLSCEQNLNHDAMYWYRQDPGQGLRLIYYSQIVNDFQKGDIAEGYSVSREKKESFPLTVTSAQKNPTAFYLCASSWDRASGYTFGSGTRLTVV.

There are many counts of this clonotype. The genes are TRBV12-3 or TRBV12-4 and TRBJ1-1; D gene uncertain. V was shortened by 1 base and J by 0 bases, with 9 bases between the two germline ends. This CDR3 has 15 residues. In DNA form, the CDR3 reads TGTGCCAGCAGTTTAGGAGGGCCTGTGAACACTGAAGCTTTCTTT. This sequence encodes CASSLGGPVNTEAFF.

The chain is built from TRBV5-5 and TRBJ2-1; D is ambiguous. The DNA end lines up better with TRBJ2-7; the J call may be wrong. CDR1 is SGHKS, CDR2 YYEKEE, per germline (reference sequence). The CDR3 consists of 15 residues. DNA for the CDR3: TGTGCCAGCAGACCTACGGGCAGCTCCTACAATGAGCAGTACTTC. It translates to CASRPTGSSYNEQYF.

The chain recombines TRBV15 with TRBJ2-7, with 7 nucleotides matching TRBD2. V shed 2 bases, J shed 2 bases, and the junction held 6 bases outside the gene matches. Germline assignment: CDR1 LNHNV and CDR2 YYDKDF (reference sequence). The CDR3 contains 15 residues. The CDR3 DNA sequence: TGTGCCACCAGCAGATGGGGGGGGGGAGCCTACGAGCAGTACTTC. This encodes CATSRWGGGAYEQYF.

This clonotype was seen once. Being one base from a much bigger clone, this may be a read error. The J gene is TRBJ1-1, the V gene TRBV19; 7 bases map to TRBD1. The germline V gene encodes CDR1 LNHDA and CDR2 SQIVND (reference sequence). Trimming at V came to 7 bases and at J to 3 bases, leaving 14 bases not matched to a gene. The CDR3 length is 16 residues. The CDR3 coding sequence is TGTGCCAGTATGGGACAGACATCTACTATGGACACTGAAGCTTTCTTT. Protein: CASMGQTSTMDTEAFF.

Ten or more counts support this clonotype. The V and J genes are TRBV7-9 and TRBJ1-2; D gene ambiguous. The CDR3 contains 13 residues. Trimming took 4 bases from V and 3 from J, leaving 9 bases between them. CDR1 and CDR2 from the germline V gene are SEHNR and FQNEAQ (reference sequence). CDR3 in amino acids: CASSSTGYYGYTF. For the CDR3, the DNA is TGTGCCAGCAGCTCAACTGGGTACTATGGCTACACCTTC.